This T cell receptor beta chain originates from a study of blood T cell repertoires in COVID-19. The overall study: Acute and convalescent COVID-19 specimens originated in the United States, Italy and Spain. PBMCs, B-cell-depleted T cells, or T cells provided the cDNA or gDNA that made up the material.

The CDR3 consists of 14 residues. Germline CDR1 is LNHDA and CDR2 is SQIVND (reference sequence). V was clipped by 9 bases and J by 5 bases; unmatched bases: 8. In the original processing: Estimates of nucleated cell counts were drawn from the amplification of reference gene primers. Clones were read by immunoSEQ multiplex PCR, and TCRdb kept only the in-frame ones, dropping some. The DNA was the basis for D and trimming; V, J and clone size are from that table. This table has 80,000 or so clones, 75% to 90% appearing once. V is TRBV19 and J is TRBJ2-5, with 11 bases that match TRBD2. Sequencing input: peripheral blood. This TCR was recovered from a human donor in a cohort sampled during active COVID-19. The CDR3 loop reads CASSGTSGGETQYF. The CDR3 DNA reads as TGTGCCAGCAGTGGGACTAGCGGCGGGGAGACCCAGTACTTC.